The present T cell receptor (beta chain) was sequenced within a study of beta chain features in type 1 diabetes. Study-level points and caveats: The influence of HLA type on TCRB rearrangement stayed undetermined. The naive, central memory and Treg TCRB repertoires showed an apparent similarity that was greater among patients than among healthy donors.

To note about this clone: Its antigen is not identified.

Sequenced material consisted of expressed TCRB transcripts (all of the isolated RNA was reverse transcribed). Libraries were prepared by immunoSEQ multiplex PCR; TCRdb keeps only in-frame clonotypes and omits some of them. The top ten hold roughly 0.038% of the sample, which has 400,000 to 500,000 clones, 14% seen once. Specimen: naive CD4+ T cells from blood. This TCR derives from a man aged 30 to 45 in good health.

The CDR3 DNA reads TGTGCTAGTGGTTTGGTACTAGGCGGGAGAAATAATGAGCAGTTCTTC. Translation gives CASGLVLGGRNNEQFF. The V gene is TRBV12-5, the J gene TRBJ2-1, with TRBD2 matching over 7 bases. Trimming cost V 0 bases and J 7 bases; bases outside gene matches: 9. This CDR3 comprises 16 residues. Germline assignment: CDR1 LGHNT and CDR2 FRNRAP.